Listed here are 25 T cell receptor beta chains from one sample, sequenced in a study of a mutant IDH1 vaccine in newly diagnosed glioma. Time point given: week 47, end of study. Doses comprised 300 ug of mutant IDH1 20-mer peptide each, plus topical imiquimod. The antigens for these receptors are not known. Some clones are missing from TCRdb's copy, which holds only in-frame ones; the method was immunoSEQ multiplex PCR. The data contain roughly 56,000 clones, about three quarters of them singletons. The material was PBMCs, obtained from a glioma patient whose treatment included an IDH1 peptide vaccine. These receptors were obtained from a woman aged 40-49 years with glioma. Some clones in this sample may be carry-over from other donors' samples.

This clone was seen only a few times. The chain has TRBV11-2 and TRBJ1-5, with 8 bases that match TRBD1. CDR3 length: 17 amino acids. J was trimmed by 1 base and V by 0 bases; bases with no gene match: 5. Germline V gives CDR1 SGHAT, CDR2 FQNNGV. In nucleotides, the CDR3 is TGTGCCAGCAGCTTAGAACCCCAGGGGGCAAGCAATCAGCCCCAGCATTTT. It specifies CASSLEPQGASNQPQHF.

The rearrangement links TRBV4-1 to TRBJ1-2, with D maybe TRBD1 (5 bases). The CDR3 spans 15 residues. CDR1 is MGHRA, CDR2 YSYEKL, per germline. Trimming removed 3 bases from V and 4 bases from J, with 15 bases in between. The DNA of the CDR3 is TGCGCCAGCAGCCATGGACAAGGGGACTTCTATGGCTACACCTTC. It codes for CASSHGQGDFYGYTF.

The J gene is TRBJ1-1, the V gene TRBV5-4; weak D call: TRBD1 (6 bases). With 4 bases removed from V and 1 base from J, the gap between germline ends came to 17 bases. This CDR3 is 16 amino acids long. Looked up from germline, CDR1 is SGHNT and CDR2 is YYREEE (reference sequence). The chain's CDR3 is CASSVGARGRNTEAFF. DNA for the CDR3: TGTGCCAGCAGCGTGGGGGCCCGAGGGAGGAACACTGAAGCTTTCTTT. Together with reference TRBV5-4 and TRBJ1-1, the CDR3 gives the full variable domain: ETGVTQSPTHLIKTRGQQVTLRCSSQSGHNTVSWYQQALGQGPQFIFQYYREEENGRGNFPPRFSGLQFPNYSSELNVNALELDDSALYLCASSVGARGRNTEAFFGQGTRLTVV.

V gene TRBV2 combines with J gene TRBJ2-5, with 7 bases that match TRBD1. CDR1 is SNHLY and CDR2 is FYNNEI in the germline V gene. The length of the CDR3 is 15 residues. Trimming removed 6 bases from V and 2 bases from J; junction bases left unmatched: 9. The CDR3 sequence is CASRPTGRSQETQYF. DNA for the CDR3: TGTGCCAGCAGACCGACAGGGCGGTCGCAAGAGACCCAGTACTTC.

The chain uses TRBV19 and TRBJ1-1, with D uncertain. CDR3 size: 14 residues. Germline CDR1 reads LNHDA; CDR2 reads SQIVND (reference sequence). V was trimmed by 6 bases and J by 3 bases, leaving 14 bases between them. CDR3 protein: CASRKGLDYTEAFF. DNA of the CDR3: TGTGCCAGTAGAAAAGGACTGGATTACACTGAAGCTTTCTTT.

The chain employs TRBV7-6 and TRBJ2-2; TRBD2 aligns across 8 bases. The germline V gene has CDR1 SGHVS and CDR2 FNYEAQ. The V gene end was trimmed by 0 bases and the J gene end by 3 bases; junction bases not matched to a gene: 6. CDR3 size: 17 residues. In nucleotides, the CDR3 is TGTGCCAGCAGCTTAGCTTCGACTAGCGAGTACACCGGGGAGCTGTTTTTT. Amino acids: CASSLASTSEYTGELFF.

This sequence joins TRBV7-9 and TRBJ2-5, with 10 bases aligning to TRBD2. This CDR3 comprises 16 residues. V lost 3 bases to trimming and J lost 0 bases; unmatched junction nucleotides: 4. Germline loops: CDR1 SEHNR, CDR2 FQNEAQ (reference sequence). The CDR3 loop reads CASSFGTSAYQETQYF. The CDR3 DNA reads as TGTGCCAGCAGCTTCGGGACTAGCGCCTACCAAGAGACCCAGTACTTC. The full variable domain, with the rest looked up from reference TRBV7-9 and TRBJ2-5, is DTGVSQNPRHKITKRGQNVTFRCDPISEHNRLYWYRQTLGQGPEFLTYFQNEAQLEKSRLLSDRFSAERPKGSFSTLEIQRTEQGDSAMYLCASSFGTSAYQETQYFGPGTRLLVL.

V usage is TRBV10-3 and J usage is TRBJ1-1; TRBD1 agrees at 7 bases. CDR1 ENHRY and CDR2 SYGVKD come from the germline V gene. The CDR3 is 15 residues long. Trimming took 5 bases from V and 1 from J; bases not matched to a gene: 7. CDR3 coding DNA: TGTGCCATCAGTCCGCCGGACAGGAGGAACACTGAAGCTTTCTTT. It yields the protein CAISPPDRRNTEAFF.

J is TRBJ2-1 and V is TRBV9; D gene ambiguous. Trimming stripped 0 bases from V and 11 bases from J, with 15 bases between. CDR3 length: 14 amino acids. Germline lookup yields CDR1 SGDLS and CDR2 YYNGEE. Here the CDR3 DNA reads TGTGCCAGCAGCGTAGCTACGAACAGCCGAAAGCAGTTCTTC. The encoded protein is CASSVATNSRKQFF.

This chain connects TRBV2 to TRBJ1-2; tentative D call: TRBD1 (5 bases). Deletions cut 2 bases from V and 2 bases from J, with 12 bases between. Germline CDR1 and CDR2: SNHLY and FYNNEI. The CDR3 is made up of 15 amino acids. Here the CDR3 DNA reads TGTGCCAGCAGTGAAAGAAGGGACGGGAACTATGGCTACACCTTC. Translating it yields CASSERRDGNYGYTF.

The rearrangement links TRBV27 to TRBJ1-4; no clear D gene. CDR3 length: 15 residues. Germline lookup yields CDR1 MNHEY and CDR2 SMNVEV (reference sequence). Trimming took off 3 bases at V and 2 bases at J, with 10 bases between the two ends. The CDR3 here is CASSLTLATNEKLFF. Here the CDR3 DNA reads TGTGCCAGCAGTTTGACGTTGGCGACTAATGAAAAACTGTTTTTT.

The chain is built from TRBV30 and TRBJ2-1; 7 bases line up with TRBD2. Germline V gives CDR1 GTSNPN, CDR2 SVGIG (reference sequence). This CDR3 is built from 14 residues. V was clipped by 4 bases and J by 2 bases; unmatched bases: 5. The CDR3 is CAWKGTTTYNEQFF. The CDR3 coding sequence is TGTGCCTGGAAGGGGACTACCACCTACAATGAGCAGTTCTTC.

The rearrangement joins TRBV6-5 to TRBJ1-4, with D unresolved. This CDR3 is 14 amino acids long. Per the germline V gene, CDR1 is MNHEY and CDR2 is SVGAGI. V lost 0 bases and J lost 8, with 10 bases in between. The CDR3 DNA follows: TGTGCCAGCAGTTACTCAGGAGGCTGGGAAAAACTGTTTTTT. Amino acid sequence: CASSYSGGWEKLFF.

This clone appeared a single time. The CDR3 coding sequence is TGTGCCAGCAGCTTAGATGGCAGGGGTGGCTACACCTTC. This translates into CASSLDGRGGYTF. The gene calls are TRBV7-9 and TRBJ1-2; TRBD1 is a possible D gene (6 bases). V was shortened by 1 base and J by 7 bases, with 10 bases between the two germline ends. Looked up from germline, CDR1 is SEHNR and CDR2 is FQNEAQ (reference sequence). The CDR3 is made up of 13 amino acids. The full variable domain, rest sourced from reference TRBV7-9 and TRBJ1-2, is DTGVSQNPRHKITKRGQNVTFRCDPISEHNRLYWYRQTLGQGPEFLTYFQNEAQLEKSRLLSDRFSAERPKGSFSTLEIQRTEQGDSAMYLCASSLDGRGGYTFGSGTRLTVV.

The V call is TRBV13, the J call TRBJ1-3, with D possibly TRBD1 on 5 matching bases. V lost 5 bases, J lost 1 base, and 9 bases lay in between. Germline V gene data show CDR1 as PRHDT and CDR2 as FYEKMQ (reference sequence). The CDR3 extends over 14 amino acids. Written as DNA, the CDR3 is TGTGCCAGCAGCCCTGGGGGATCTGGAAACACCATATATTTT. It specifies CASSPGGSGNTIYF.

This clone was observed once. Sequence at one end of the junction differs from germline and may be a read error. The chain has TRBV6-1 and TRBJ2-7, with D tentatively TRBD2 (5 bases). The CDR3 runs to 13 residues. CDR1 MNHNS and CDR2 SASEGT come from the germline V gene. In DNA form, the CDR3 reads TGTGCCAGTAGTGAGGGAGTCTCCTACGAGCAGTACTTC. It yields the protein CASSEGVSYEQYF.

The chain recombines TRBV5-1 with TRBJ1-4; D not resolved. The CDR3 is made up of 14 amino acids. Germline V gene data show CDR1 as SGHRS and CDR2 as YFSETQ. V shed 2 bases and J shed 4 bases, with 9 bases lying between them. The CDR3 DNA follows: TGCGCCAGCAGCTTAAGTTCACATAATGAAAAACTGTTTTTT. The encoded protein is CASSLSSHNEKLFF. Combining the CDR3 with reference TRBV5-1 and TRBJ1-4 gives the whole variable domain KAGVTQTPRYLIKTRGQQVTLSCSPISGHRSVSWYQQTPGQGLQFLFEYFSETQRNKGNFPGRFSGRQFSNSRSEMNVSTLELGDSALYLCASSLSSHNEKLFFGSGTQLSVL.

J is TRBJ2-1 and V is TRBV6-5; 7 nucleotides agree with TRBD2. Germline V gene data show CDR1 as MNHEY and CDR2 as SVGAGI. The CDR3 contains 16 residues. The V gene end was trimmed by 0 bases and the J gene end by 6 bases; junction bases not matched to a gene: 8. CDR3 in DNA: TGTGCCAGCAGTTACTCGACGGGACTAAAGCCCAATGAGCAGTTCTTC. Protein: CASSYSTGLKPNEQFF.

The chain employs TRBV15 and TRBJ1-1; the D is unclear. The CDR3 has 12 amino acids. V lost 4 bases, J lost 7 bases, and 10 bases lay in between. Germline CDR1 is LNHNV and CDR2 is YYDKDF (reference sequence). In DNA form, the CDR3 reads TGTGCCACCAGCATCTCCCGGGGTGAAGCTTTCTTT. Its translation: CATSISRGEAFF. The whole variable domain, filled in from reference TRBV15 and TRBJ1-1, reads DAMVIQNPRYQVTQFGKPVTLSCSQTLNHNVMYWYQQKSSQAPKLLFHYYDKDFNNEADTPDNFQSRRPNTSFCFLDIRSPGLGDTAMYLCATSISRGEAFFGQGTRLTVV.

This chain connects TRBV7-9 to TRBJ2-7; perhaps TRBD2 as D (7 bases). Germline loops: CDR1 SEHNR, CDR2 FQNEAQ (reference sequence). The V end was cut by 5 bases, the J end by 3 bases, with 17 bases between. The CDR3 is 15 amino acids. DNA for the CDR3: TGTGCCAGCAGCCCGGGGGGCAGGGATTACTACGAGCAGTACTTC. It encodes CASSPGGRDYYEQYF.

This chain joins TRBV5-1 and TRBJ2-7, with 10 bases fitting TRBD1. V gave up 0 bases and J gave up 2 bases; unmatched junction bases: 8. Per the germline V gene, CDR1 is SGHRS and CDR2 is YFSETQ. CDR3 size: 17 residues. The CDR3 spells CASSLAPGQGTTYEQYF. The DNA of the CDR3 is TGCGCCAGCAGCTTGGCTCCGGGACAGGGGACAACCTACGAGCAGTACTTC.

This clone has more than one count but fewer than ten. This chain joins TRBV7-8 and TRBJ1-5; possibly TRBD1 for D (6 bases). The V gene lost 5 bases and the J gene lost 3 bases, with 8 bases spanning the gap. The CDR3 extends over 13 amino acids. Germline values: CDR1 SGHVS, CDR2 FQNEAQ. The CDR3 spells CASSRQVNQPQHF. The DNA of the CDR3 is TGTGCCAGCAGCCGACAGGTCAATCAGCCCCAGCATTTT.

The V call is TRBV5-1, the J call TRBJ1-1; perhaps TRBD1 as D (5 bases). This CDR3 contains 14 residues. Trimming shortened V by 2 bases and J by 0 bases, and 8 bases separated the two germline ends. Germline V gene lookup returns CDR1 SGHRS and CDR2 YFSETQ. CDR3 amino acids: CASSFGGLNTEAFF. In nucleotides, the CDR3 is TGCGCCAGCAGCTTCGGGGGACTGAACACTGAAGCTTTCTTT.

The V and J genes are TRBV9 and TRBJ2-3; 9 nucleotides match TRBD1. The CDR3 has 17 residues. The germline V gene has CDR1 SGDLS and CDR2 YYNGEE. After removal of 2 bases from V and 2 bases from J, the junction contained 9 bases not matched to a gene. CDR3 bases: TGTGCCAGCAGCGTCGGACAGGGGATCTCCATCACAGATACGCAGTATTTT. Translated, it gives CASSVGQGISITDTQYF.

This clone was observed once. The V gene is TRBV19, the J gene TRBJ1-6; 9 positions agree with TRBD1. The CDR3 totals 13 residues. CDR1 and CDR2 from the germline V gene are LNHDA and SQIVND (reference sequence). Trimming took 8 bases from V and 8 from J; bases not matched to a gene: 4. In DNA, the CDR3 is TGTGCCAGTCGGACAGGGGCCTATTCACCCCTCCACTTT. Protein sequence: CASRTGAYSPLHF.